One sample yielded the 22 T cell receptor beta chains listed below, sequenced in a study of blood T cell repertoires in COVID-19. Method: immunoSEQ multiplex PCR; TCRdb's copy keeps in-frame clones and lacks some. Of roughly 110,000 clones listed, around 90% are singletons. Sequencing input: peripheral blood. All receptors derive from a woman aged 45-60 years with acute or convalescent COVID-19.

This clone was counted at least ten times. The rearrangement links TRBV4-1 to TRBJ2-7; the match to TRBD1 covers 7 bases. The CDR3 contains 16 residues. J was trimmed by 3 bases and V by 0 bases; bases with no gene match: 8. Germline loops: CDR1 MGHRA, CDR2 YSYEKL. CDR3 in amino acids: CASSQEHGTENYEQYF. CDR3 DNA: TGCGCCAGCAGCCAAGAGCACGGGACAGAAAACTACGAGCAGTACTTC.

The rearrangement joins TRBV27 to TRBJ1-1; a weak D match, TRBD1 (5 bases). The CDR3 has 14 amino acids. Germline values: CDR1 MNHEY, CDR2 SMNVEV (reference sequence). The V and J ends lost 5 bases and 5 bases respectively, with 15 bases between them. Here the CDR3 DNA reads TGTGCCAGCAGTCCCAATTCAGGGTATACTGAAGCTTTCTTT. This translates into CASSPNSGYTEAFF.

The chain links TRBV7-9 to TRBJ1-1; 9 bases agree with TRBD1. This CDR3 region has 14 residues. The ends lost 5 bases at V and 6 bases at J; junction bases unmatched: 7. From germline, CDR1 is SEHNR and CDR2 FQNEAQ (reference sequence). The CDR3 bases are TGTGCCAGCAGCGTGACAGGGGGTGGGTCTGAAGCTTTCTTT. As protein: CASSVTGGGSEAFF.

The V and J genes are TRBV7-4 and TRBJ1-1; the match to TRBD1 covers 9 bases. Germline CDR1 reads SGHVT; CDR2 reads SQSDAQ. V was clipped by 1 base and J by 1 base; unmatched bases: 7. This CDR3 contains 17 residues. The CDR3 DNA is TGTGCCAGCAGCTTAGAAGACAGGGGGTGTGGGAACACTGAAGCTTTCTTT. Residues: CASSLEDRGCGNTEAFF.

Concerning this clone: This CDR3 is also generated by other DNA sequences in the sample. The chain recombines TRBV6-6 with TRBJ1-5; D not certain. CDR1 is MNHNY, CDR2 SVGAGI, per germline (reference sequence). This CDR3 is built from 15 residues. V dropped 0 bases and J dropped 3 bases, with 9 bases sitting between them. DNA for the CDR3: TGTGCCAGCAGTTACTCAGGAGGAGACAATCAGCCCCAGCATTTT. It specifies CASSYSGGDNQPQHF.

This chain links TRBV7-9 with TRBJ1-2; a weak D match, TRBD1 (6 bases). V was shortened by 5 bases and J by 5 bases, with 9 bases between the two germline ends. Germline CDR1 and CDR2: SEHNR and FQNEAQ (reference sequence). This CDR3 has 12 amino acids. The CDR3 is CASSQDSYGYTF. CDR3 nucleotide sequence: TGTGCCAGCAGCCAGGACAGTTATGGCTACACCTTC.

The chain links TRBV5-1 to TRBJ2-7; 8 bases align to TRBD1. From germline, CDR1 is SGHRS and CDR2 YFSETQ. The CDR3 contains 16 residues. V was clipped by 0 bases and J by 5 bases; unmatched bases: 10. Here the CDR3 reads CASSLASGGRPNEQYF. In DNA, the CDR3 is TGCGCCAGCAGCTTGGCCTCAGGGGGCAGGCCTAACGAGCAGTACTTC.

The J gene is TRBJ2-2, the V gene TRBV6-5; 7 bases map to TRBD1. The V segment lost 6 bases and the J segment 4 bases; nucleotides outside the gene matches: 8. The CDR3 runs 15 residues. The germline CDR1 and CDR2 sequences are MNHEY and SVGAGI. The CDR3 DNA is TGTGCCAGCAGCCGAGGACAGGTCCCCACCGGGGAGCTGTTTTTT. It is translated as CASSRGQVPTGELFF.

This clone was detected a few times. The V gene is TRBV7-2, the J gene TRBJ1-2; TRBD1 matches 7 bases. The CDR3 spans 14 residues. J gave up 4 bases and V 5 bases, and 7 bases lay outside the gene matches. Per germline, CDR1 SGHTA and CDR2 FQGNSA. Here the CDR3 reads CASSLPRDSYGYTF. In DNA, the CDR3 is TGTGCCAGCAGCCTCCCTCGGGACAGCTATGGCTACACCTTC.

This chain connects TRBV3-1 (or the pseudogene TRBV3-2) to TRBJ2-1; tentative D call: TRBD1 (8 bases). CDR1 and CDR2 (germline): LGHDT, YNNKEL (reference sequence). The CDR3 has 16 residues. V was clipped by 5 bases and J by 7 bases, with 21 bases between them. This chain's CDR3 is CASSFKRTGGGNEQFF. As DNA, the CDR3 is TGTGCCAGCAGCTTCAAGAGAACAGGGGGGGGTAATGAGCAGTTCTTC.

The chain employs TRBV28 and TRBJ1-5; a weak D match, TRBD1 (5 bases). CDR1 MDHEN and CDR2 SYDVKM come from the germline V gene. Trimming removed 3 bases at V and 2 bases at J, with 11 bases between. CDR3 length equals 15 residues. DNA of the CDR3: TGTGCCAGCAGTTTCGGGCTAGGGGGCAATCAGCCCCAGCATTTT. This encodes CASSFGLGGNQPQHF.

V is TRBV18 and J is TRBJ1-1; tentative D call: TRBD1 (6 bases). Germline values: CDR1 KGHSH, CDR2 LQKENI. With 1 base removed from V and 5 bases from J, the gap between germline ends came to 14 bases. The CDR3 contains 15 residues. CDR3 nucleotides: TGTGCCAGCTCACCACTCTCAGGGCAGGGGACTGAAGCTTTCTTT. Protein product: CASSPLSGQGTEAFF.

The rearrangement links TRBV12-3 or TRBV12-4 to TRBJ2-7; the D gene is possibly TRBD1 (5 bases). This CDR3 has 13 residues. Trimming stripped 6 bases from V and 6 bases from J, with 15 bases between. The CDR3 spells CASSYRVTGEQYF. CDR3 DNA: TGTGCCAGCAGCTATCGGGTTACAGGCGAGCAGTACTTC.

The chain couples TRBV30 to TRBJ1-3, with 9 bases aligning to TRBD1. Germline V lookup: CDR1 GTSNPN, CDR2 SVGIG (reference sequence). CDR3 length: 13 amino acids. CDR3 sequence: CGQGVGSGNTIYF. The CDR3 DNA follows: TGTGGACAGGGGGTCGGCTCTGGAAACACCATATATTTT.

In its sample, this clone was seen a few times. This chain uses TRBV25-1 with TRBJ1-4; unclear D gene. Trimming removed 1 base at V and 8 bases at J, with 5 bases between. The germline CDR1 and CDR2 sequences are MGHDK and SYGVNS. The length of the CDR3 is 12 residues. This CDR3 is CASSESGEKLFF. The CDR3 coding sequence is TGTGCCAGCAGTGAATCTGGCGAAAAACTGTTTTTT.

V gene TRBV30 combines with J gene TRBJ2-7; maybe TRBD1 (5 bases). The germline V gene has CDR1 GTSNPN and CDR2 SVGIG (reference sequence). The CDR3 sequence is 12 residues long. Trimming pared 2 bases from V and 2 bases from J, leaving 7 bases between. The CDR3 DNA is TGTGCCTGGAGTAGACAGACCTACGAGCAGTACTTC. It encodes CAWSRQTYEQYF.

The chain carries TRBV2 and TRBJ2-6; D may be TRBD2 (5 bases). Germline CDR1 SNHLY, CDR2 FYNNEI. Trimming pared 4 bases from V and 0 bases from J, leaving 7 bases between. The CDR3 covers 15 residues. The CDR3 coding sequence is TGTGCCAGCAGTGGGGGAGACTCTGGGGCCAACGTCCTGACTTTC. It yields the protein CASSGGDSGANVLTF.

About this clone itself: One end of the junction varies from germline; a read error may be responsible. This chain connects TRBV28 to TRBJ2-7; TRBD2 matches at 7 bases. In germline, CDR1 is MDHEN, CDR2 SYDVKM. This CDR3 has 14 residues. The CDR3 region is CASSLSGAQTVSHF. For the CDR3, the DNA is TGTGCCAGCAGTTTAAGCGGGGCACAAACCGTCTCCCACTTC.

The chain is built from TRBV10-3 and TRBJ2-7; TRBD2 might be the D (6 bases). V was clipped by 10 bases and J by 1 base, with 14 bases between them. The CDR3 length is 13 residues. The germline CDR1 and CDR2 sequences are ENHRY and SYGVKD. The CDR3 bases are TGTGCCAGCACCGGGAGCAGGTCCTACGAGCAGTACTTC. Its protein is CASTGSRSYEQYF.

This chain connects TRBV15 to TRBJ1-5; tentatively, D is TRBD1 (6 bases). V shed 0 bases and J shed 9 bases, with 12 bases lying between them. Per germline, CDR1 LNHNV and CDR2 YYDKDF (reference sequence). The CDR3 extends over 14 amino acids. The CDR3 loop is CATSREGGQSPQHF. For the CDR3, the DNA is TGTGCCACCAGCAGAGAGGGGGGGCAGTCGCCCCAGCATTTT.

This chain joins TRBV19 and TRBJ1-1; a possible D gene is TRBD1 (6 bases). The CDR3 runs to 14 residues. Germline CDR1 reads LNHDA; CDR2 reads SQIVND (reference sequence). The ends were cut back, 5 bases at V and 3 bases at J, with 13 bases in the middle. Here the CDR3 reads CASSPDRSDTEAFF. In DNA, the CDR3 is TGTGCCAGTAGTCCAGACAGGTCGGACACTGAAGCTTTCTTT.

The rearrangement joins TRBV15 to TRBJ1-5, with D perhaps matching TRBD1 (5 bases). Deletions cut 1 base from V and 3 bases from J, with 13 bases between. Germline CDR1 LNHNV, CDR2 YYDKDF (reference sequence). The CDR3 consists of 16 residues. CDR3 protein: CATSRGGRVVNQPQHF. DNA for the CDR3: TGTGCCACCAGCAGAGGGGGCAGGGTCGTCAATCAGCCCCAGCATTTT.